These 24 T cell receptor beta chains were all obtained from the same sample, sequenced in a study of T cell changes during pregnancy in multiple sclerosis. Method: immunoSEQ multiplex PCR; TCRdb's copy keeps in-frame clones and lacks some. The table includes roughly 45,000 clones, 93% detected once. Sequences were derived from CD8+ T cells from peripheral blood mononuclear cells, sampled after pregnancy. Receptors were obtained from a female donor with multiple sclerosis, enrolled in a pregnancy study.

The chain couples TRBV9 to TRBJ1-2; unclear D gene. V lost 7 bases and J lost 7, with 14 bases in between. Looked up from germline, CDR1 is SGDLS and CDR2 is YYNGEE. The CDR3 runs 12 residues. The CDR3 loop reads CASWSRDSGYTF. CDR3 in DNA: TGTGCCAGCTGGAGTCGAGACTCTGGCTACACCTTC.

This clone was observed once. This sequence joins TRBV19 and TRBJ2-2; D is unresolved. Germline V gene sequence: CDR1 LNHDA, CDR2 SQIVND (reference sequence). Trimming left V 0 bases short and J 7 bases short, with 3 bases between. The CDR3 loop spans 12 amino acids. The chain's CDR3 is CASSIDIGELFF. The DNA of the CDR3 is TGTGCCAGTAGTATAGATATCGGGGAGCTGTTTTTT.

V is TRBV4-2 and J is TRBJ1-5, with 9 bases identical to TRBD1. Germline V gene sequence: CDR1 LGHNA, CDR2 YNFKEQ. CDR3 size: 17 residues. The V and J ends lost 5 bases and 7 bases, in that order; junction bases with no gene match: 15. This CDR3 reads CASSARSGGQGTQPQHF. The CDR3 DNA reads TGTGCCAGCAGCGCCCGATCGGGGGGACAGGGTACCCAGCCCCAGCATTTT.

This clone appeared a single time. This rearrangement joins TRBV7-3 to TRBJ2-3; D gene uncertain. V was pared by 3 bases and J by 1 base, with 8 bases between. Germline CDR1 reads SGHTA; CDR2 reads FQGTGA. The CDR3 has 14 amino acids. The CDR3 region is CASSFGAGTDTQYF. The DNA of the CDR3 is TGTGCCAGCAGCTTCGGAGCAGGCACAGATACGCAGTATTTT.

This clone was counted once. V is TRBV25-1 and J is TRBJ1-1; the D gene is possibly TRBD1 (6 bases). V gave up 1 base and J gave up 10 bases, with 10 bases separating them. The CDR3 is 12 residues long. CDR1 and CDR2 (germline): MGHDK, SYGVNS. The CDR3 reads CASSEWGQGAFF. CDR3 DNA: TGTGCCAGCAGTGAATGGGGGCAGGGAGCTTTCTTT.

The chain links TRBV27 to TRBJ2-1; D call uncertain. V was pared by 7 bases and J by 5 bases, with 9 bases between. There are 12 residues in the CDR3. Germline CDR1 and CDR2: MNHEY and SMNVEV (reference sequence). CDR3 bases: TGTGCCAGCAACCACCGGGACAATGAGCAGTTCTTC. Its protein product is CASNHRDNEQFF.

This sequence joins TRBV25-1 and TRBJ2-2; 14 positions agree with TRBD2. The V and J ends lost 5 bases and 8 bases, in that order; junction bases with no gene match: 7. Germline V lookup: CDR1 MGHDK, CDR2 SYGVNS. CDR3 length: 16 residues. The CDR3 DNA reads TGTGCCAGCAGTCCGGGACTAGCGGGAGCTACAGGGGAGCTGTTTTTT. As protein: CASSPGLAGATGELFF.

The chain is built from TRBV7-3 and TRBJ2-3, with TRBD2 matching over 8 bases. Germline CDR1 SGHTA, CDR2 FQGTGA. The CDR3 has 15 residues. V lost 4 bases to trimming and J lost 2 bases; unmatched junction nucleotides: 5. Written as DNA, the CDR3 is TGTGCCAGCAGCTCGAGCGGGGGAATCACAGATACGCAGTATTTT. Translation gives CASSSSGGITDTQYF.

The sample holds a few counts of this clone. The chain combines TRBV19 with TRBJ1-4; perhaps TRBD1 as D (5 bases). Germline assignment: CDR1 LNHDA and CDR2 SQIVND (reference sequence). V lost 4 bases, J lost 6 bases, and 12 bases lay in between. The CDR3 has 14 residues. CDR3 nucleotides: TGTGCCAGTAGTAAGGGGCAGGGATATGAAAAACTGTTTTTT. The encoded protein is CASSKGQGYEKLFF. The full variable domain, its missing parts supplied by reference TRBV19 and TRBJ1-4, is DGGITQSPKYLFRKEGQNVTLSCEQNLNHDAMYWYRQDPGQGLRLIYYSQIVNDFQKGDIAEGYSVSREKKESFPLTVTSAQKNPTAFYLCASSKGQGYEKLFFGSGTQLSVL.

In DNA, the CDR3 is TGCGCCAGCAGCCACCCAGAAAGCTCCTATAATTCACCCCTCCACTTT. Encoded protein: CASSHPESSYNSPLHF. This rearrangement joins TRBV4-1 to TRBJ1-6; D not certain. Trimming pared 3 bases from V and 0 bases from J, leaving 9 bases between. Germline values: CDR1 MGHRA, CDR2 YSYEKL. This CDR3 spans 16 amino acids.

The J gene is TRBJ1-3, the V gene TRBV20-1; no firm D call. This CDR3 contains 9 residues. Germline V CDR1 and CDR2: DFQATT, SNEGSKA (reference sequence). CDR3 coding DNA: TGCAAGGTACAAACGGGCATATATTTT. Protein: CKVQTGIYF.

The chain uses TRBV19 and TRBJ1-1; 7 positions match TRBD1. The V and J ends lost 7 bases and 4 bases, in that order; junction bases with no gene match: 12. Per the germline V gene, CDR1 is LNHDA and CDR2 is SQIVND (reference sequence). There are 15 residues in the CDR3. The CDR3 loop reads CASTTSGGWSTEAFF. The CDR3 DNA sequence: TGTGCCAGTACAACATCAGGGGGTTGGAGCACTGAAGCTTTCTTT.

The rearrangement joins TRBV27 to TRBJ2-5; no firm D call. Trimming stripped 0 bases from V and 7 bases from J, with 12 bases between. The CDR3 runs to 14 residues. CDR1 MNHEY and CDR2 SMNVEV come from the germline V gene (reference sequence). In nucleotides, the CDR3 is TGTGCCAGCAGTTTATCGCTCACCCTCGGGACCCAGTACTTC. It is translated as CASSLSLTLGTQYF.

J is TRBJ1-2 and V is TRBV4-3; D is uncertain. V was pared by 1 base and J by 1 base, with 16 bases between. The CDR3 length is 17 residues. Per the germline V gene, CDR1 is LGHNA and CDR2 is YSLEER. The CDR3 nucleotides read TGCGCCAGCAGCCAAGCAACCCGACACTCCTATAACTATGGCTACACCTTC. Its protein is CASSQATRHSYNYGYTF.

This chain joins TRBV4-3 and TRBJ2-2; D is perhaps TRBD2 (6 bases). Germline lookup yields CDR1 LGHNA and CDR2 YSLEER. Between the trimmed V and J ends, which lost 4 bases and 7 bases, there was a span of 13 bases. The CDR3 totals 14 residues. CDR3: CASSRGVSGGELFF. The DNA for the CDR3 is TGCGCCAGCAGCCGGGGGGTGTCTGGCGGGGAGCTGTTTTTT.

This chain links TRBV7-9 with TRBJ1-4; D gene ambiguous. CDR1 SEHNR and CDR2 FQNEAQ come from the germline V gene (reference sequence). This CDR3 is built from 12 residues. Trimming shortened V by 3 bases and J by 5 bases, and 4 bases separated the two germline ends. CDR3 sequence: CASSFPNEKLFF. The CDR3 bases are TGTGCCAGCAGCTTCCCGAATGAAAAACTGTTTTTT.

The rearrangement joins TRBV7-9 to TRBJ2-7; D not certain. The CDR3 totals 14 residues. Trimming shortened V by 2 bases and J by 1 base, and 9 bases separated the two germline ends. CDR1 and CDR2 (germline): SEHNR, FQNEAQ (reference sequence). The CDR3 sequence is CASSLSFGSYEQYF. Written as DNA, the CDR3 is TGTGCCAGCAGCTTATCTTTCGGGTCCTACGAGCAGTACTTC.

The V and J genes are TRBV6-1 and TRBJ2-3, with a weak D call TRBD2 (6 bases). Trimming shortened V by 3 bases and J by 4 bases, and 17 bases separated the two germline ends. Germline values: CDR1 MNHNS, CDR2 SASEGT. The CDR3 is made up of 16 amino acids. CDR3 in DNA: TGTGCCAGCAGTGAGCGGGGCCCGTCTTCGGCAGATACGCAGTATTTT. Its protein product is CASSERGPSSADTQYF.

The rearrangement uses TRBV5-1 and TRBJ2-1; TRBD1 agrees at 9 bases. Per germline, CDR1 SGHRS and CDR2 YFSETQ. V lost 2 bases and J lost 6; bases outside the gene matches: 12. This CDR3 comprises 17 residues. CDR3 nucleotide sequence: TGCGCCAGCAGCTTCCCTGCTACAGGGGGCCCAGGCAATGAGCAGTTCTTC. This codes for CASSFPATGGPGNEQFF.

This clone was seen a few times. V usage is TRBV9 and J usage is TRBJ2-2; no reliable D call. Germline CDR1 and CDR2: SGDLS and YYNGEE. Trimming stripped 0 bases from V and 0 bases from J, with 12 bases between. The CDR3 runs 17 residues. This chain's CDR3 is CASSVGRGAPNTGELFF. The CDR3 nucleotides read TGTGCCAGCAGCGTAGGGAGAGGAGCTCCGAACACCGGGGAGCTGTTTTTT.

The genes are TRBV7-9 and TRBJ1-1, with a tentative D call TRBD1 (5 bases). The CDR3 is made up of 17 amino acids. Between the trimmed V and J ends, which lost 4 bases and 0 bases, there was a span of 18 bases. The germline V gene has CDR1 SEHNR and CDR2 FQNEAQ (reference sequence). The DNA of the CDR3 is TGTGCCAGCAGCTCAACCACGTTAGGGGTTCTGAACACTGAAGCTTTCTTT. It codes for CASSSTTLGVLNTEAFF.

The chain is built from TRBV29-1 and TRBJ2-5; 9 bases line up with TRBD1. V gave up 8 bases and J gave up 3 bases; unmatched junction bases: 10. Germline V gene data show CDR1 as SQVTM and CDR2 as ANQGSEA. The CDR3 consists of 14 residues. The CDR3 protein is CSHFGQGIEETQYF. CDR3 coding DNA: TGCAGCCATTTTGGACAGGGGATAGAAGAGACCCAGTACTTC.

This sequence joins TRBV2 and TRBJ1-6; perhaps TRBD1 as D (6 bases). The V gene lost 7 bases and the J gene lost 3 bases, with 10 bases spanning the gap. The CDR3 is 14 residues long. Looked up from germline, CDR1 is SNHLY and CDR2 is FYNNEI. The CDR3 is CASTRQDYNSPLHF. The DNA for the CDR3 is TGTGCCAGCACTCGACAGGACTATAATTCACCCCTCCACTTT.

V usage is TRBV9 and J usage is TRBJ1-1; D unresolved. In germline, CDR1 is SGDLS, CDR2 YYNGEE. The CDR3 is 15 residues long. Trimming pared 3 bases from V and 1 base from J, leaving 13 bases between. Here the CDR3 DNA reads TGTGCCAGCAGCGCGTATTCTGGCCGGAACACTGAAGCTTTCTTT. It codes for CASSAYSGRNTEAFF.